The 8 T cell receptor beta chains given below trace back to one sample, sequenced in a study of T cells in Graves' hyperthyroidism and ophthalmopathy. RNA transcripts gave rise to amplified TCR beta CDR3 regions. HTBI primers were the set used in a first-round RT-PCR of the TCR CDR3. Each CDR3 protein is one row after TCRdb ran MiXCR on the multiplex PCR reads. In the table there are 600,000 to 700,000 distinct CDR3 sequences, roughly 14% of which are singletons. The sample consisted of blood. The receptors shown here come from a woman aged 40 to 55 with Graves' ophthalmopathy.

The chain couples TRBV3-1 to TRBJ1-2; TRBD1 matches at 7 bases. CDR3 size: 14 residues. Germline loops: CDR1 LGHDT, CDR2 YNNKEL (reference sequence). Trimming took 4 bases from V and 1 from J; bases not matched to a gene: 3. The DNA for the CDR3 is TGTGCCAGCAGCCTCAGGGGGAATAACTATGGCTACACCTTC. Amino acid sequence: CASSLRGNNYGYTF.

About this clonotype itself: A much larger clonotype is one base distant, so this may be a read error. The chain carries TRBV5-1 and TRBJ2-7; perhaps TRBD2 as D (5 bases). Germline V gene lookup returns CDR1 SGHRS and CDR2 YFSETQ. The CDR3 contains 17 residues. CDR3 sequence: CANSLAQSYRGSYEQYF. The CDR3 DNA reads TGCGCCAACAGCTTGGCCCAGTCGTATCGGGGAAGCTACGAGCAGTACTTC. Drawing the rest from reference TRBV5-1 and TRBJ2-7, the complete variable domain is KAGVTQTPRYLIKTRGQQVTLSCSPISGHRSVSWYQQTPGQGLQFLFEYFSETQRNKGNFPGRFSGRQFSNSRSEMNVSTLELGDSALYLCANSLAQSYRGSYEQYFGPGTRLTVT.

This chain links TRBV5-1 with TRBJ2-2; a weak D match, TRBD2 (6 bases). V shed 4 bases and J shed 4 bases, with 11 bases lying between them. CDR1 is SGHRS and CDR2 is YFSETQ in the germline V gene. This CDR3 spans 14 amino acids. DNA of the CDR3: TGCGCCAGCAGCGCGCAGGGACTCACCGGGGAGCTGTTTTTT. Encoded protein: CASSAQGLTGELFF.

This clonotype was counted many times. V is TRBV29-1 and J is TRBJ2-7, with D tentatively TRBD2 (6 bases). This CDR3 comprises 13 residues. V shed 6 bases and J shed 3 bases, with 15 bases lying between them. CDR1 and CDR2 (germline): SQVTM, ANQGSEA. The CDR3 loop is CSVATWRGYEQYF. The CDR3 DNA is TGCAGCGTCGCTACTTGGAGGGGCTACGAGCAGTACTTC.

The chain is built from TRBV7-6 and TRBJ2-7; the match to TRBD1 covers 7 bases. Germline lookup yields CDR1 SGHVS and CDR2 FNYEAQ. V lost 2 bases, J lost 0 bases, and 7 bases stayed unmatched. This CDR3 spans 16 amino acids. CDR3 sequence reads: CASSLLTGATSYEQYF. For the CDR3, the DNA is TGTGCCAGCAGCTTATTAACAGGGGCTACCTCCTACGAGCAGTACTTC.

Ten or more counts support this clonotype. The chain joins TRBV28 to TRBJ1-5; TRBD1 might be the D (5 bases). V shed 5 bases and J shed 7 bases, with 9 bases lying between them. In germline, CDR1 is MDHEN, CDR2 SYDVKM. This CDR3 is built from 12 residues. The CDR3 loop reads CASSRGSQPQHF. CDR3 DNA: TGTGCCAGCAGTCGGGGGAGCCAGCCCCAGCATTTT. Full variable domain (missing parts from reference TRBV28 and TRBJ1-5): DVKVTQSSRYLVKRTGEKVFLECVQDMDHENMFWYRQDPGLGLRLIYFSYDVKMKEKGDIPEGYSVSREKKERFSLILESASTNQTSMYLCASSRGSQPQHFGDGTRLSIL.

This clonotype has a handful of counts. CDR3 region: CSARALAGQETQYF. In DNA, the CDR3 is TGCAGTGCTAGAGCGCTAGCGGGGCAAGAGACCCAGTACTTC. This sequence joins TRBV20-1 and TRBJ2-5, with 9 bases aligning to TRBD2. The germline V gene encodes CDR1 DFQATT and CDR2 SNEGSKA (reference sequence). V shed 1 base and J 2 bases; nucleotides not matched to a gene: 2. The CDR3 sequence is 14 residues long.

This clonotype was recorded many times. The chain is built from TRBV10-3 and TRBJ1-1; D gene ambiguous. In germline, CDR1 is ENHRY, CDR2 SYGVKD. This CDR3 region has 12 residues. Trimming removed 11 bases at V and 4 bases at J, with 14 bases between. DNA of the CDR3: TGTGCCGTTGGGTCGTCTGGCACTGAAGCTTTCTTT. Protein product: CAVGSSGTEAFF.